This entry lists 13 T cell receptor beta chains sequenced from one sample in a study of blood T cell repertoires in COVID-19. Produced via immunoSEQ multiplex PCR; TCRdb's table is partial and in-frame only. The sample carries 300,000 to 350,000 clones, around 90% recorded once. The sample taken for sequencing was peripheral blood. These receptors were taken from a woman between 35 and 50 years old with COVID-19, enrolled during active disease.

CDR3 DNA: TGCGCCAGCAGCCCGCAGGGGGCCCCCTCCTACGAGCAGTACTTC. Protein sequence: CASSPQGAPSYEQYF. This chain links TRBV5-1 with TRBJ2-7; TRBD1 matches at 8 bases. Germline CDR1 and CDR2: SGHRS and YFSETQ. This CDR3 region has 15 residues. V trimming: 4 bases; J trimming: 0 bases; junction bases outside the gene matches: 6.

V gene TRBV19 combines with J gene TRBJ1-2; the match to TRBD1 covers 11 bases. Looked up from germline, CDR1 is LNHDA and CDR2 is SQIVND (reference sequence). The CDR3 runs to 16 residues. Losses at the gene ends were 6 bases for V and 6 bases for J; bases not matched to a gene: 12. The DNA of the CDR3 is TGTGCCAGTAGCCCTGGACAGGGGGCTCTGCCCCATGGCTACACCTTC. It encodes CASSPGQGALPHGYTF.

The J gene is TRBJ1-1, the V gene TRBV15; tentatively, D is TRBD1 (5 bases). V lost 0 bases and J lost 0, with 8 bases in between. Germline V lookup: CDR1 LNHNV, CDR2 YYDKDF (reference sequence). The CDR3 extends over 15 amino acids. The CDR3: CATSRDLRVNTEAFF. The CDR3 DNA reads TGTGCCACCAGCAGAGATCTCAGGGTGAACACTGAAGCTTTCTTT.

This chain uses TRBV6-4 with TRBJ1-1; tentative D call: TRBD1 (5 bases). The ends were cut back, 5 bases at V and 3 bases at J, with 16 bases in the middle. This CDR3 has 15 residues. In germline, CDR1 is MRHNA, CDR2 SNTAGT. CDR3 protein: CASSKDGGVYTEAFF. The CDR3 nucleotides are TGTGCCAGCAGTAAGGACGGGGGGGTGTACACTGAAGCTTTCTTT.

The chain employs TRBV10-1 and TRBJ2-4; D is unresolved. V shed 7 bases and J shed 4 bases, with 17 bases lying between them. The CDR3 runs to 15 residues. Germline assignment: CDR1 WNHNN and CDR2 SYGVQD (reference sequence). The CDR3 DNA is TGCGCCAGCACGGATGGCGCGGTTAGGAAAAACATTCAGTACTTC. Its protein product is CASTDGAVRKNIQYF.

V is TRBV28 and J is TRBJ2-7, with 11 nucleotides matching TRBD1. The CDR3 covers 16 residues. CDR1 MDHEN and CDR2 SYDVKM come from the germline V gene. Trimming at V came to 3 bases and at J to 5 bases, leaving 9 bases not matched to a gene. The DNA of the CDR3 is TGTGCCAGCAGTTTTACGCCGGGACAGGGGGTGGACGAGCAGTACTTC. Translating gives CASSFTPGQGVDEQYF.

V usage is TRBV11-1 and J usage is TRBJ1-2; D might be TRBD1 (5 bases). The CDR3 length is 14 residues. Trimming removed 4 bases at V and 3 bases at J, with 12 bases between. Looked up from germline, CDR1 is SGHAT and CDR2 is FQDESV (reference sequence). The CDR3 region has the DNA TGTGCCAGCAGCTGGGATGGGGCGGACTATGGCTACACCTTC. Protein product: CASSWDGADYGYTF.

The chain has TRBV27 and TRBJ2-7; D perhaps matches TRBD2 (6 bases). Trimming pared 6 bases from V and 2 bases from J, leaving 11 bases between. The germline CDR1 and CDR2 sequences are MNHEY and SMNVEV (reference sequence). This CDR3 comprises 13 residues. CDR3 protein: CASSTGGTYEQYF. The CDR3 DNA follows: TGTGCCAGCAGCACCGGGGGAACCTACGAGCAGTACTTC.

The chain is built from TRBV6-5 and TRBJ1-2, with D possibly matching TRBD1 (5 bases). The ends were cut back, 3 bases at V and 4 bases at J, with 12 bases in the middle. The length of the CDR3 is 14 residues. Germline CDR1 MNHEY, CDR2 SVGAGI. Here the CDR3 reads CASSYMEGVYGYTF. CDR3 nucleotide sequence: TGTGCCAGCAGTTATATGGAAGGGGTCTATGGCTACACCTTC.

The V call is TRBV4-2, the J call TRBJ1-1, with D uncertain. The germline V and J ends were trimmed by 0 bases and 0 bases, with 8 bases remaining between them. This CDR3 spans 15 amino acids. Per the germline V gene, CDR1 is LGHNA and CDR2 is YNFKEQ. DNA for the CDR3: TGTGCCAGCAGCCAAGATTGGAGGGTGAACACTGAAGCTTTCTTT. As protein: CASSQDWRVNTEAFF.

This chain joins TRBV24-1 and TRBJ1-6; D is possibly TRBD1 (6 bases). The V and J ends lost 7 bases and 3 bases respectively, with 15 bases between them. Germline CDR1 is KGHDR and CDR2 is SFDVKD. The CDR3 loop spans 16 amino acids. CDR3 loop: CATSQNRVLYNSPLHF. The CDR3 nucleotides are TGTGCCACCAGCCAAAACAGGGTCCTCTATAATTCACCCCTCCACTTT.

The chain uses TRBV5-1 and TRBJ1-5; D is possibly TRBD1 (6 bases). This CDR3 region has 15 residues. The V end lost 4 bases, the J end lost 2 bases, and 13 bases lay between the germline ends. Germline V gene data show CDR1 as SGHRS and CDR2 as YFSETQ. For the CDR3, the DNA is TGCGCCAGCAGCCTAGGGGGTGTAGGCAATCAGCCCCAGCATTTT. Protein: CASSLGGVGNQPQHF.

The chain links TRBV11-2 to TRBJ2-3; D is perhaps TRBD1 (5 bases). This CDR3 region has 14 residues. CDR1 and CDR2 (germline): SGHAT, FQNNGV. Trimming took 1 base from V and 0 from J, leaving 5 bases between them. DNA for the CDR3: TGTGCCAGCAGCTTAGGACAGAGCACAGATACGCAGTATTTT. This gives the protein CASSLGQSTDTQYF.